This T cell receptor beta chain was sequenced in a study of Ad26.COV2.S vaccination and SARS-CoV-2 variants. Across the whole study: Each vaccinee took Ad26.COV2.S intramuscularly, once or twice 56 days apart.

The table came from immunoSEQ multiplex PCR; TCRdb's copy has only in-frame clones and leaves some out. The sample has 300,000 to 400,000 clones, around 86% seen once. Between the trimmed V and J ends, which lost 1 base and 5 bases, there was a span of 4 bases. Germline CDR1 reads KGHSH; CDR2 reads LQKENI. The CDR3 length is 12 residues. Noted treatment: some 20 received Ad26.COV2.S at low or high dose, single or two shots; roughly 5 received placebo; per-sample allocation not given. Following the first vaccine or placebo injection, samples were taken on day 63. The sequencing used peripheral blood, collected in a trial of Ad26.COV2.S vaccine versus placebo. The TCR sequence derives from a person between 18 and 65 years old who received the Ad26.COV2.S COVID-19 vaccine or a placebo. The chain uses TRBV18 and TRBJ2-3, with D hard to call. CDR3 amino acids: CASSPRGDTQYF. CDR3 in DNA: TGTGCCAGCTCACCACGGGGAGATACGCAGTATTTT.